This T cell receptor (beta chain) originates from a study of human T cells and chemical hapten exposure. The time point was: patch test 2, 6 weeks after DPC sensitization. The treatment is: therapeutic diphenylcyclopropenone sensitization with weekly scalp DPC. Prior to each patch test being applied, blood was drawn. This clonotype was counted between two and nine times. V was clipped by 1 base and J by 1 base, with 10 bases between them. The CDR3 has 15 residues. Germline V CDR1 and CDR2: MNHEY, SVGAGI. Unique molecular identifiers were affixed to discrete cDNA molecules within the library. TCRdb analysed the RACE reads with MiXCR anew, one entry per CDR3 protein. The repertoire holds a few hundred thousand distinct CDR3 sequences, with about 6% as singletons.

Material: whole blood, obtained in connection with sensitization to the hapten diphenylcyclopropenone (DPC). V is TRBV6-5 and J is TRBJ1-1; perhaps TRBD1 as D (6 bases). The sequence was collected from a woman aged 18-29 years with alopecia areata. Some clones in this sample may be carry-over from other donors' samples. The CDR3 bases are TGTGCCAGCAGTTACTTGGGACATAGGAACACTGAAGCTTTCTTT. Translated, it gives CASSYLGHRNTEAFF.